The 15 T cell receptor beta chains below come from one sample, sequenced in a study of T cell responses to AZD1222 COVID-19 vaccine. Here immunoSEQ multiplex PCR was the method, and the copy in TCRdb shows in-frame clones only, minus some. In the table there are more than 120,000 clones, roughly 92% of which are singletons. The sequences come from peripheral blood, collected 28 days after the second AZD1222 dose. These receptors originate from an adult who received the AZD1222 COVID-19 vaccine.

The gene calls are TRBV30 and TRBJ1-2; possible D gene TRBD1, 5 bases. Per the germline V gene, CDR1 is GTSNPN and CDR2 is SVGIG (reference sequence). Deletions cut 4 bases from V and 0 bases from J, with 9 bases between. The CDR3 is made up of 13 amino acids. The CDR3 protein is CAWNRRTNYGYTF. The CDR3 DNA reads TGTGCCTGGAACAGGAGAACTAACTATGGCTACACCTTC.

V is TRBV18 and J is TRBJ1-4; unclear D gene. Trimming took 2 bases from V and 4 from J, leaving 8 bases between them. Per germline, CDR1 KGHSH and CDR2 LQKENI. The CDR3 consists of 14 residues. The chain's CDR3 is CASSPTEFNEKLFF. The CDR3, as DNA: TGTGCCAGCTCACCAACAGAGTTTAATGAAAAACTGTTTTTT.

V gene TRBV5-5 combines with J gene TRBJ2-3; the D gene is possibly TRBD2 (7 bases). CDR3 length: 16 residues. The V gene lost 0 bases and the J gene lost 6 bases, with 17 bases spanning the gap. Germline CDR1 is SGHKS and CDR2 is YYEKEE (reference sequence). The CDR3 sequence: CASSLGPVGGGDTQYF. Here the CDR3 DNA reads TGTGCCAGCAGCTTGGGCCCCGTGGGAGGGGGTGATACGCAGTATTTT.

This clone has only one observation. V usage is TRBV7-2 and J usage is TRBJ1-2; TRBD1 matches at 7 bases. The CDR3 is 15 residues long. The V and J ends lost 0 bases and 6 bases, in that order; junction bases with no gene match: 7. Germline V gives CDR1 SGHTA, CDR2 FQGNSA. The CDR3 loop is CASSLAATGRDGYTF. The CDR3 coding sequence is TGTGCCAGCAGCTTAGCCGCGACAGGGAGAGATGGCTACACCTTC.

V and J are TRBV6-5 and TRBJ1-2; D is unclear. The CDR3 has 13 amino acids. Trimming stripped 4 bases from V and 2 bases from J, with 8 bases between. In germline, CDR1 is MNHEY, CDR2 SVGAGI. CDR3 region: CASSSLVNYGYTF. CDR3 in DNA: TGTGCCAGCAGTTCTTTAGTAAACTATGGCTACACCTTC.

The chain uses TRBV28 and TRBJ1-4; TRBD1 might be the D (5 bases). Trimming stripped 4 bases from V and 7 bases from J, with 16 bases between. The CDR3 runs to 15 residues. Per the germline V gene, CDR1 is MDHEN and CDR2 is SYDVKM. The CDR3 loop is CASSSMELGLEKLFF. The CDR3 DNA sequence: TGTGCCAGCAGTTCTATGGAATTGGGACTTGAAAAACTGTTTTTT.

V gene TRBV27 combines with J gene TRBJ2-1, with D perhaps being TRBD1 or TRBD2 (5 bases each). The CDR3 loop spans 15 amino acids. The germline CDR1 and CDR2 sequences are MNHEY and SMNVEV (reference sequence). The V end was cut by 3 bases, the J end by 4 bases, with 13 bases between. This CDR3 reads CASSFERGLYNEQFF. DNA of the CDR3: TGTGCCAGCAGTTTCGAGAGGGGTCTTTACAATGAGCAGTTCTTC.

The chain recombines TRBV6-5 with TRBJ1-1; 7 nucleotides match TRBD1. J gave up 4 bases and V 8 bases, and 7 bases lay outside the gene matches. Germline CDR1 MNHEY, CDR2 SVGAGI. CDR3 length equals 13 residues. As DNA, the CDR3 is TGTGCCAGCTCCCCGGACAGGTTCACTGAAGCTTTCTTT. Its translation is CASSPDRFTEAFF.

This clone was seen a few times. Other DNA sequences in this specimen translate into the identical CDR3. CDR3 sequence reads: CASSFGGSYNEQFF. CDR3 in DNA: TGTGCCAGCAGTTTTGGGGGCTCCTACAATGAGCAGTTCTTC. The gene calls are TRBV28 and TRBJ2-1, with D possibly called TRBD1 or TRBD2 (5 bases each). Germline CDR1 reads MDHEN; CDR2 reads SYDVKM. This CDR3 spans 14 amino acids. The ends were cut back, 3 bases at V and 0 bases at J, with 6 bases in the middle.

The V gene is TRBV12-5, the J gene TRBJ1-4; D gene ambiguous. V lost 3 bases to trimming and J lost 3 bases, with 17 bases between them. The CDR3 totals 17 residues. Germline-derived CDR1 and CDR2 are LGHNT and FRNRAP. The CDR3 spells CASGFSPVTAANEKLFF. The CDR3 nucleotides read TGTGCTAGTGGTTTTAGTCCCGTAACCGCGGCTAATGAAAAACTGTTTTTT.

The CDR3 region has the DNA TGTGCCAGTAGTGTCGGACTAAAGGTTGGCTACACCTTC. Amino acid sequence: CASSVGLKVGYTF. The chain uses TRBV19 and TRBJ1-2; D is ambiguous. Germline CDR1 reads LNHDA; CDR2 reads SQIVND (reference sequence). The CDR3 is made up of 13 amino acids. Trimming shortened V by 5 bases and J by 7 bases, and 14 bases separated the two germline ends.

The chain recombines TRBV21-1 with TRBJ2-5; TRBD2, as called in the table, went unchecked against the DNA. TRBV21-1 is recorded as a pseudogene. The CDR3 totals 14 residues. The CDR3 region is CASSVRLSGETQYF. The CDR3 DNA reads as TGTGCCAGCAGCGTCCGACTTAGCGGGGAGACCCAGTACTTC.

V gene TRBV5-6 combines with J gene TRBJ1-1; 10 bases line up with TRBD1. The junction had 7 bases not matched to a gene; V was cut back by 3 bases and J by 5 bases. Per the germline V gene, CDR1 is SGHDT and CDR2 is YYEEEE. The CDR3 totals 15 residues. CDR3 residues: CASSSRDRGWTEAFF. As DNA, the CDR3 is TGTGCCAGCAGCTCACGGGACAGGGGTTGGACTGAAGCTTTCTTT.

The chain recombines TRBV10-3 with TRBJ2-1; 13 nucleotides align to TRBD2. Germline assignment: CDR1 ENHRY and CDR2 SYGVKD. The CDR3 has 15 amino acids. The V and J ends lost 5 bases and 5 bases, in that order; junction bases with no gene match: 3. The CDR3, as DNA: TGTGCCATCAGTAGGGGACTAGCGGGAAACAATGAGCAGTTCTTC. This gives the protein CAISRGLAGNNEQFF.

J is TRBJ2-2 and V is TRBV7-2; D gene ambiguous. The germline V gene encodes CDR1 SGHTA and CDR2 FQGNSA. Trimming cost V 2 bases and J 6 bases, with 16 bases left between them. This CDR3 is 16 amino acids long. CDR3 protein: CASSLLPPVPAGELFF. The CDR3 bases are TGTGCCAGCAGCTTACTTCCCCCCGTCCCTGCCGGGGAGCTGTTTTTT.